The 20 T cell receptor beta chains given below trace back to one sample, sequenced in a study of CD8+CD57+ T cells in acquired aplastic anemia. Genomic DNA acted as the template from which TCR beta VDJ combination and CDR3 sequence profiling were carried out. Each CDR3 protein is one row after TCRdb ran MiXCR on the reads. This repertoire shows hundreds of thousands of distinct CDR3 sequences, approximately 33% found once; its top ten account for 0.8% to 0.85%. The authors sequenced patients whose flow cytometry had shown CD8+CD57+ cell expansion. Sequencing used sorted CD4+, CD8+, or CD8+CD57+ T cells (not recorded which) from PBMCs. These receptors all come from a human donor with aplastic anemia.

The sample holds many counts of this clonotype. The rearrangement links TRBV4-3 to TRBJ1-2; D might be TRBD1 (6 bases). The CDR3 is made up of 14 amino acids. From germline, CDR1 is LGHNA and CDR2 YSLEER. V was clipped by 1 base and J by 2 bases, with 8 bases between them. Here the CDR3 reads CASSQGGQNYGYTF. The CDR3 DNA reads as TGCGCCAGCAGCCAAGGCGGACAGAACTATGGCTACACCTTC.

This chain uses TRBV9 with TRBJ2-1, with 10 bases fitting TRBD2. The CDR3 runs to 17 residues. The germline V gene encodes CDR1 SGDLS and CDR2 YYNGEE. V shed 5 bases, J shed 5 bases, and the junction held 13 bases outside the gene matches. This chain's CDR3 is CASSENLGTSVNNEQFF. The CDR3 DNA sequence: TGTGCCAGCAGTGAAAACCTCGGGACTAGCGTTAACAATGAGCAGTTCTTC.

This clonotype was recorded a few times. The chain couples TRBV7-9 to TRBJ1-4; a weak D match, TRBD1 (6 bases). The germline CDR1 and CDR2 sequences are SEHNR and FQNEAQ (reference sequence). The CDR3 has 15 amino acids. V was cut by 5 bases and J by 8 bases, with 18 bases left in between. CDR3 region: CASSQTTGGVEKLFF. The DNA for the CDR3 is TGTGCCAGCAGCCAGACGACAGGAGGGGTCGAAAAACTGTTTTTT.

This clonotype came up a few times. This chain connects TRBV2 to TRBJ2-6, with D possibly being TRBD2 (6 bases). V was clipped by 8 bases and J by 1 base, with 12 bases between them. The germline gives CDR1 SNHLY, CDR2 FYNNEI. This CDR3 is built from 15 residues. The CDR3 sequence is CASSSGESGANVLTF. The CDR3 region has the DNA TGTGCCAGCTCCTCGGGGGAGTCTGGGGCCAACGTCCTGACTTTC.

The V call is TRBV7-9, the J call TRBJ1-4; 8 nucleotides agree with TRBD1. With V trimmed by 5 bases and J by 3 bases, 5 bases remained unmatched. Germline CDR1 and CDR2: SEHNR and FQNEAQ (reference sequence). The CDR3 loop spans 15 amino acids. Here the CDR3 reads CASSLQGAANEKLFF. The CDR3, as DNA: TGTGCCAGCAGCCTTCAGGGGGCGGCTAATGAAAAACTGTTTTTT. Drawing the rest from reference TRBV7-9 and TRBJ1-4, the complete variable domain is DTGVSQNPRHKITKRGQNVTFRCDPISEHNRLYWYRQTLGQGPEFLTYFQNEAQLEKSRLLSDRFSAERPKGSFSTLEIQRTEQGDSAMYLCASSLQGAANEKLFFGSGTQLSVL.

The chain couples TRBV5-5 to TRBJ2-7, with D perhaps being TRBD1 or TRBD2 (5 bases each). This CDR3 is built from 16 residues. Germline V gene sequence: CDR1 SGHKS, CDR2 YYEKEE (reference sequence). The V and J ends lost 4 bases and 4 bases respectively, with 21 bases between them. The DNA of the CDR3 is TGTGCCAGCAGCCCCCCCTTTGGGGGAACGAGGTACGAGCAGTACTTC. Translating gives CASSPPFGGTRYEQYF.

This clonotype has a count of ten or more. J is TRBJ1-1 and V is TRBV29-1, with D possibly matching TRBD1 (5 bases). CDR1 and CDR2 from the germline V gene are SQVTM and ANQGSEA. The CDR3 has 13 amino acids. The V gene lost 2 bases and the J gene lost 1 base, with 8 bases spanning the gap. The CDR3 bases are TGCAGCGTTGAAAAAGGACAGAACACTGAAGCTTTCTTT. Translating it yields CSVEKGQNTEAFF.

This clonotype was observed a handful of times. It may be a read error: a sequence one base away is much more abundant. The chain combines TRBV29-1 with TRBJ1-2, with a possible D match to TRBD1 (5 bases). This CDR3 comprises 13 residues. Germline V gene sequence: CDR1 SQVTM, CDR2 ANQGSEA. CDR3: CSVEDPSGVGYAF. CDR3 sequence (DNA): TGCAGCGTTGAAGATCCCTCGGGGGTCGGCTACGCCTTC.

Only a few counts were recorded for this clonotype. The chain is built from TRBV2 and TRBJ1-5; the match to TRBD1 covers 9 bases. Germline V gene sequence: CDR1 SNHLY, CDR2 FYNNEI. The CDR3 runs 19 residues. The trim removed 0 bases at V and 6 bases at J, leaving 15 bases unmatched. The CDR3 here is CASSEAGDRVKVTGQPQHF. The CDR3 DNA sequence: TGTGCCAGCAGTGAAGCGGGGGACAGGGTAAAGGTGACAGGTCAGCCCCAGCATTTT.

This clonotype was detected only a few times. A much larger clone lies one base from this, so it may be a read error. This chain connects TRBV7-6 to TRBJ2-7, with TRBD2 as a possible D gene (6 bases). Germline V gene data show CDR1 as SGHVS and CDR2 as FNYEAQ. CDR3 length equals 12 residues. Trimming removed 3 bases at V and 7 bases at J, with 10 bases between. The CDR3 DNA reads TGTGCCAGCAGCTTGGGGGGTCGGGAGCAGTACTTC. This sequence encodes CASSLGGREQYF.

In this sample, this clonotype turned up many times. This rearrangement joins TRBV2 to TRBJ2-2, with D hard to call. Trimming cost V 1 base and J 4 bases, with 7 bases left between them. This CDR3 is 14 amino acids long. Germline V gene lookup returns CDR1 SNHLY and CDR2 FYNNEI. CDR3 sequence reads: CASSEGRFTGELFF. The CDR3 DNA reads TGTGCCAGCAGTGAAGGCAGATTCACCGGGGAGCTGTTTTTT.

The DNA of the CDR3 is TGTGCCAGCAGTCCGACTAGCGGGAGGATTGAGCAGTTCTTC. The encoded protein is CASSPTSGRIEQFF. The chain uses TRBV7-6 and TRBJ2-1; 13 positions agree with TRBD2. Germline values: CDR1 SGHVS, CDR2 FNYEAQ. V gave up 6 bases and J gave up 9 bases; unmatched junction bases: 5. CDR3 length: 14 amino acids.

As for this clonotype: The junction differs from germline at one of its ends, possibly a read error. The chain combines TRBV25-1 with TRBJ1-2; 8 bases map to TRBD1. From germline, CDR1 is MGHDK and CDR2 SYGVNS. This CDR3 spans 13 amino acids. DNA for the CDR3: TGCGCCAGCAGTGCGACAGGGGCACGTGGCTACACCTTC. This encodes CASSATGARGYTF.

This chain links TRBV2 with TRBJ1-5, with D unclear. Germline V gene sequence: CDR1 SNHLY, CDR2 FYNNEI. CDR3 length equals 15 residues. Trimming removed 2 bases from V and 4 bases from J, with 12 bases in between. Here the CDR3 reads CASSESGVGNQPQHF. CDR3 nucleotide sequence: TGTGCCAGCAGTGAATCTGGGGTCGGGAATCAGCCCCAGCATTTT. Complete variable domain (other parts from reference TRBV2 and TRBJ1-5): EPEVTQTPSHQVTQMGQEVILRCVPISNHLYFYWYRQILGQKVEFLVSFYNNEISEKSEIFDDQFSVERPDGSNFTLKIRSTKLEDSAMYFCASSESGVGNQPQHFGDGTRLSIL.

This clonotype was recorded a few times. The V call is TRBV2, the J call TRBJ2-1; TRBD2 agrees at 12 bases. This CDR3 comprises 15 residues. V lost 6 bases to trimming and J lost 7 bases; unmatched junction nucleotides: 7. Looked up from germline, CDR1 is SNHLY and CDR2 is FYNNEI. CDR3 nucleotide sequence: TGTGCCAGCAGAGGGCTAGCGGGGGGGCCTAATGAGCAGTTCTTC. Amino acids: CASRGLAGGPNEQFF. The full variable domain, in which reference TRBV2 and TRBJ2-1 provide the parts outside the CDR3, is EPEVTQTPSHQVTQMGQEVILRCVPISNHLYFYWYRQILGQKVEFLVSFYNNEISEKSEIFDDQFSVERPDGSNFTLKIRSTKLEDSAMYFCASRGLAGGPNEQFFGPGTRLTVL.

The CDR3 DNA reads TGTGCCAGCAGCTTAGAGGTCACTTTCTATGGCTACACCTTC. Its translation is CASSLEVTFYGYTF. The gene calls are TRBV7-2 and TRBJ1-2; D not resolved. Germline assignment: CDR1 SGHTA and CDR2 FQGNSA. The V end was cut by 1 base, the J end by 4 bases, with 10 bases between. This CDR3 comprises 14 residues. Full variable domain (rest looked up from reference TRBV7-2 and TRBJ1-2): GAGVSQSPSNKVTEKGKDVELRCDPISGHTALYWYRQSLGQGLEFLIYFQGNSAPDKSGLPSDRFSAERTGGSVSTLTIQRTQQEDSAVYLCASSLEVTFYGYTFGSGTRLTVV.

Ten or more counts support this clonotype. The rearrangement uses TRBV2 and TRBJ2-2; D gene uncertain. The CDR3 covers 14 residues. The V end was cut by 1 base, the J end by 4 bases, with 7 bases between. The V gene's germline CDR1 is SNHLY and CDR2 FYNNEI. In DNA form, the CDR3 reads TGTGCCAGCAGTGAAGACTATGGCACCGGGGAGCTGTTTTTT. Its protein is CASSEDYGTGELFF. The full variable domain, with the rest looked up from reference TRBV2 and TRBJ2-2, is EPEVTQTPSHQVTQMGQEVILRCVPISNHLYFYWYRQILGQKVEFLVSFYNNEISEKSEIFDDQFSVERPDGSNFTLKIRSTKLEDSAMYFCASSEDYGTGELFFGEGSRLTVL.

In this sample, this clonotype turned up many times. The chain uses TRBV20-1 and TRBJ1-2; possibly TRBD1 for D (6 bases). The CDR3 sequence is 12 residues long. The V gene lost 5 bases and the J gene lost 7 bases, with 14 bases spanning the gap. Germline lookup yields CDR1 DFQATT and CDR2 SNEGSKA (reference sequence). The CDR3 here is CSALHRVFGYTF. CDR3 nucleotides: TGCAGTGCTCTTCACAGGGTTTTTGGCTACACCTTC.

V is TRBV29-1 and J is TRBJ2-7, with 7 bases fitting TRBD1. Germline V gene data show CDR1 as SQVTM and CDR2 as ANQGSEA. This CDR3 contains 12 residues. After removal of 8 bases from V and 2 bases from J, the junction contained 6 bases not matched to a gene. CDR3 amino acids: CSLEGQAYEQYF. The CDR3 nucleotides read TGCAGCTTAGAAGGACAGGCCTACGAGCAGTACTTC.

This clonotype showed up just once. CDR3 sequence: CATSDRDGYNEQFF. Written as DNA, the CDR3 is TGTGCCACCAGTGACCGGGACGGTTACAATGAGCAGTTCTTC. The chain links TRBV24-1 to TRBJ2-1, with D perhaps given as TRBD1 or TRBD2 (5 bases each). Germline CDR1 is KGHDR and CDR2 is SFDVKD. V was clipped by 4 bases and J by 4 bases, with 10 bases between them. The CDR3 loop spans 14 amino acids.